The clone carrying this T cell receptor (beta chain) was found many times. What it binds is not known. This entry is derived from a study of prognosis after radiotherapy for stage I lung cancer. Study summary: The study deemed all of its non-small cell lung cancer patients medically inoperable. No patients got concurrent therapy with stereotactic body radiotherapy. General study points: Differing TRBV and TRBJ gene usage was reportedly seen between patients with and without metastases.

Multiplex PCR in two rounds served to amplify TCR beta CDR3 from genomic DNA. First-round PCR, the initial amplification, used primers specific to each TRBV and TRBJ gene. Using its own MiXCR run on the multiplex PCR reads, TCRdb lists one record per CDR3 protein. Of approximately 25,000 distinct CDR3 sequences listed, more than 45% are singletons. The CDR3 runs to 17 residues. V was cut by 0 bases and J by 2 bases, with 13 bases left in between. Germline assignment: CDR1 LGHNA and CDR2 YSLEER. The rearrangement links TRBV4-3 to TRBJ2-2; D possibly corresponds to TRBD2 (6 bases). The TCR was taken from a donor at least 50 years old with non-small cell lung cancer. Sequenced material: PBMCs, taken before or after stereotactic body radiation therapy (not recorded which). The CDR3 sequence is CASSQDLSSDNTGELFF. In DNA, the CDR3 is TGCGCCAGCAGCCAAGACCTTTCTAGCGACAACACCGGGGAGCTGTTTTTT.